This T cell receptor beta chain emerged from a study of T-cell reconstitution after alpha-beta-depleted transplantation in children. As for this clonotype: What it binds is not known.

Study observations and caveats: After transplant, high TCRbeta diversity at day 60 in some patients arose from surviving recipient T cells and thymic progenitors. By one year post-transplant, T-cell counts and diversity largely arose from T cells that were newly produced. Alpha-beta T cells about two months after transplant reportedly derived from several hundred expanded graft clones.

TCRbeta library preparation incorporated unique molecular identifiers. TCRdb redid the calling of the PCR reads with MiXCR, one entry per CDR3 protein. This sample has about 420,000 distinct CDR3 sequences; roughly 16% occur once, and the top ten carry approximately 29%. The CDR3 extends over 15 amino acids. V gave up 6 bases and J gave up 0 bases, with 11 bases separating them. The input for sequencing was PBMCs, mostly from graft donor cells, taken 360 days after TCRalphabeta/CD19-depleted stem cell transplant. The V call is TRBV12-3 or TRBV12-4, the J call TRBJ2-2; D not certain. This sequence originates from a boy younger than two who had a stem cell transplant for Wiskott-Aldrich syndrome, so the T cells may come from the graft donor. The CDR3 here is CASRPGRSNTGELFF. DNA of the CDR3: TGTGCCAGCAGGCCGGGTCGTTCGAACACCGGGGAGCTGTTTTTT.